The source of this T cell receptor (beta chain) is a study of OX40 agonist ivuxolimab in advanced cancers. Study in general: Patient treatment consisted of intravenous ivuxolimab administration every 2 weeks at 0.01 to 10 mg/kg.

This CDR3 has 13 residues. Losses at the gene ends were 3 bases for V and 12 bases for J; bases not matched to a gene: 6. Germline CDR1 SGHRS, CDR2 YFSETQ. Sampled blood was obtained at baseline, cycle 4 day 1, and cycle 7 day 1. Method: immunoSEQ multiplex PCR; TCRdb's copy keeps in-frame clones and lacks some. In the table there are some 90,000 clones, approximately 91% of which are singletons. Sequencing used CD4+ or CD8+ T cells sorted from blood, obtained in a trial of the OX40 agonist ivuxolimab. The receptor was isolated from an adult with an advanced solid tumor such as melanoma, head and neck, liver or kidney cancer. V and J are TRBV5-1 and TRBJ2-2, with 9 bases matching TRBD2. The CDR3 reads CASSWDSGGKLFF. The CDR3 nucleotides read TGCGCCAGCAGCTGGGACAGCGGGGGGAAGCTGTTTTTT.